The 6 T cell receptor beta chains listed next were all sequenced from one sample in a study of shared clonotypes between healthy human individuals. Libraries were prepared by immunoSEQ multiplex PCR; TCRdb keeps only in-frame clonotypes and omits some of them. The repertoire holds about 2.3 million clones, with more than 85% as singletons. The specimen was naive CD4+ T cells from PBMCs. Subset described: CD45RA+ positively selected. The receptors stem from a man between 18 and 35 years old in good health. Some clones in this sample may be carry-over from other donors' samples.

This rearrangement joins TRBV11-2 to TRBJ2-7; D tentatively reads TRBD1 or TRBD2 (5 bases each). V lost 5 bases and J lost 6, with 14 bases in between. CDR3 length equals 13 residues. CDR1 is SGHAT and CDR2 is FQNNGV in the germline V gene. The DNA of the CDR3 is TGTGCCAGCAGCCTCCGGGTCGGGGCCGAGCAGTACTTC. This encodes CASSLRVGAEQYF.

The chain employs TRBV2 and TRBJ2-3; tentative D call: TRBD1 (5 bases). Trimming shortened V by 7 bases and J by 2 bases, and 13 bases separated the two germline ends. This CDR3 spans 14 amino acids. Per the germline V gene, CDR1 is SNHLY and CDR2 is FYNNEI. The CDR3 here is CASIWGRDTDTQYF. CDR3 DNA sequence: TGTGCCAGCATCTGGGGCAGGGACACAGATACGCAGTATTTT.

V gene TRBV10-1 combines with J gene TRBJ1-2; D is uncertain. Deletions cut 0 bases from V and 9 bases from J, with 14 bases between. CDR3 length: 14 amino acids. Germline CDR1 and CDR2: WNHNN and SYGVQD (reference sequence). The CDR3: CASSESKPLRSYTF. The CDR3 DNA follows: TGCGCCAGCAGTGAGTCAAAACCGCTTCGGAGCTACACCTTC.

The J gene is TRBJ2-7, the V gene TRBV25-1; D call uncertain. The CDR3 totals 11 residues. Trimming pared 6 bases from V and 3 bases from J, leaving 6 bases between. Germline CDR1 and CDR2: MGHDK and SYGVNS. CDR3 region: CASSQGYEQYF. The CDR3 nucleotides read TGTGCCAGCAGCCAAGGCTACGAGCAGTACTTC.

The V gene is TRBV12-2, the J gene TRBJ1-3; the table's D call of TRBD1 was not tested on the DNA. TRBV12-2 is a known pseudogene. The CDR3 runs 15 residues. For the CDR3, the DNA is TGTGCAAGTCGGTGTAGACAGGGTGCGGGAAACACCATATATTTT. Residues: CASRCRQGAGNTIYF.

The chain couples TRBV29-1 to TRBJ2-3, with D hard to call. Germline V lookup: CDR1 SQVTM, CDR2 ANQGSEA. The CDR3 is 10 amino acids. With 8 bases removed from V and 3 bases from J, the gap between germline ends came to 6 bases. CDR3 coding DNA: TGCAGCACCCGGACAGATACGCAGTATTTT. It is translated as CSTRTDTQYF.